Shown below are 24 T cell receptor beta chains from a single sample sequenced in a study of response to subunit inactivated influenza vaccine (dated by TCRdb to between 2017 and 2018). The intended sense of this specimen's time point label: 45 to 55 days after influenza vaccine administration. The method behind the library was RT-PCR. Sequencer: Illumina HiSeq 2500. The raw public data were reprocessed by TCRdb itself: fastp quality trimming at Q25, MiXCR clonotype calling, in-frame beta chains only. Rows are combined by CDR3 protein, so each entry shows the most common genes and DNA. The sample table holds some 480,000 distinct CDR3 sequences, of which approximately 11% were seen once. More than 10% of the sample comes from the top ten. Sequenced here: PBMCs from blood, sampled about 40 days after vaccination. The receptors were gathered from a man aged 45-65 years who received an inactivated influenza vaccine. Donor details come from another sample of the same person, matched by shared clones.

This clonotype occurred a few times. The chain is built from TRBV4-1 and TRBJ2-5; 9 bases are shared with TRBD2. J gave up 4 bases and V 2 bases, and 11 bases lay outside the gene matches. CDR1 and CDR2 from the germline V gene are MGHRA and YSYEKL. The CDR3 is made up of 17 amino acids. CDR3 protein: CASSQSRSGGPLETQYF. DNA for the CDR3: TGCGCCAGCAGCCAATCACGAAGCGGGGGGCCGCTAGAGACCCAGTACTTC.

The genes are TRBV25-1 and TRBJ1-2; D is ambiguous. V lost 4 bases to trimming and J lost 8 bases, with 11 bases between them. The CDR3 totals 12 residues. Per germline, CDR1 MGHDK and CDR2 SYGVNS. The DNA of the CDR3 is TGTGCCAGCAGTGGTCAGGTGAACGGCTACACCTTC. Protein: CASSGQVNGYTF.

The chain combines TRBV6-2 or TRBV6-3 with TRBJ2-1; TRBD2 agrees at 7 bases. CDR1 and CDR2 (germline): MNHEY, SVGEGT. V lost 3 bases, J lost 2 bases, and 4 bases stayed unmatched. This CDR3 is built from 15 residues. CDR3 in DNA: TGTGCCAGCAGTTATGGACTAGACCCCTACAATGAGCAGTTCTTC. It yields the protein CASSYGLDPYNEQFF.

There are a few counts of this clonotype. This chain joins TRBV3-1 and TRBJ1-2; D ambiguous. V was pared by 3 bases and J by 2 bases, with 13 bases between. CDR3 length: 15 amino acids. The V gene's germline CDR1 is LGHDT and CDR2 YNNKEL (reference sequence). CDR3 loop: CASSQKLRKNYGYTF. The CDR3 DNA follows: TGTGCCAGCAGCCAGAAACTAAGGAAGAACTATGGCTACACCTTC.

In this sample, this clonotype turned up a few times. This sequence joins TRBV30 and TRBJ2-2; 10 nucleotides match TRBD1. Trimming took 1 base from V and 13 from J; bases not matched to a gene: 6. The length of the CDR3 is 13 residues. Germline V lookup: CDR1 GTSNPN, CDR2 SVGIG (reference sequence). DNA of the CDR3: TGTGCCTGGAGTGGGGACAGGGGATCAGTGCTGTTTTTT. This encodes CAWSGDRGSVLFF.

The chain recombines TRBV28 with TRBJ2-7; a possible D gene is TRBD2 (6 bases). Germline V lookup: CDR1 MDHEN, CDR2 SYDVKM. CDR3 size: 15 residues. V lost 6 bases and J 3 bases, leaving 18 bases between the germline ends. CDR3 residues: CASSPAGTPDYEQYF. The CDR3 nucleotides read TGTGCCAGCAGCCCAGCCGGGACTCCCGACTACGAGCAGTACTTC.

This clonotype was recorded many times. This sequence joins TRBV5-1 and TRBJ2-1; D gene uncertain. Trimming took off 4 bases at V and 0 bases at J, with 11 bases between the two ends. Germline loops: CDR1 SGHRS, CDR2 YFSETQ. The CDR3 is made up of 15 amino acids. The CDR3 sequence is CASSPVVSSYNEQFF. CDR3 nucleotides: TGCGCCAGCAGCCCCGTCGTAAGCTCCTACAATGAGCAGTTCTTC.

This clonotype was detected a few times. The gene calls are TRBV12-3 or TRBV12-4 and TRBJ2-1; D gene ambiguous. Between the trimmed V and J ends, which lost 7 bases and 8 bases, there was a span of 9 bases. The CDR3 runs to 11 residues. CDR3 loop: CASTFGHEQFF. CDR3 in DNA: TGTGCCAGCACTTTTGGTCATGAGCAGTTCTTC.

V is TRBV7-9 and J is TRBJ2-5, with unresolved D. CDR1 SEHNR and CDR2 FQNEAQ come from the germline V gene (reference sequence). CDR3 size: 15 residues. The V and J ends lost 1 base and 1 base respectively, with 10 bases between them. The chain's CDR3 is CASSLDLSSQETQYF. The CDR3 bases are TGTGCCAGCAGCTTAGACCTCAGCAGCCAAGAGACCCAGTACTTC.

This clonotype was observed at least ten times. V and J are TRBV18 and TRBJ2-1; D might be TRBD1 (6 bases). V lost 4 bases and J lost 0, with 19 bases in between. This CDR3 has 18 amino acids. Germline V gene lookup returns CDR1 KGHSH and CDR2 LQKENI. CDR3 region: CASSRQAQLQLSYNEQFF. CDR3 nucleotide sequence: TGTGCCAGCTCACGACAGGCGCAGTTACAACTCTCCTACAATGAGCAGTTCTTC. The full variable domain, completed using reference TRBV18 and TRBJ2-1, is NAGVMQNPRHLVRRRGQEARLRCSPMKGHSHVYWYRQLPEEGLKFMVYLQKENIIDESGMPKERFSAEFPKEGPSILRIQQVVRGDSAAYFCASSRQAQLQLSYNEQFFGPGTRLTVL.

This clonotype was counted between two and nine times. The chain carries TRBV5-1 and TRBJ2-1; D call uncertain. Trimming removed 4 bases from V and 5 bases from J, with 10 bases in between. The germline V gene encodes CDR1 SGHRS and CDR2 YFSETQ. The CDR3 runs 13 residues. CDR3 in DNA: TGCGCCAGCAGCCCGGATGGGGACAATGAGCAGTTCTTC. This sequence encodes CASSPDGDNEQFF.

The V and J genes are TRBV20-1 and TRBJ1-5, with D unclear. The V and J ends lost 0 bases and 5 bases respectively, with 11 bases between them. Germline values: CDR1 DFQATT, CDR2 SNEGSKA (reference sequence). This CDR3 has 14 amino acids. CDR3 in DNA: TGCAGTGCTAGAGATCAAAGCCGGGATCAGCCCCAGCATTTT. This sequence encodes CSARDQSRDQPQHF.

In its sample, this clonotype was seen many times. The chain recombines TRBV5-1 with TRBJ1-2; 8 bases fit TRBD1. J lost 3 bases, V lost 4 bases, and 5 bases had no gene match. This CDR3 region has 14 residues. Germline assignment: CDR1 SGHRS and CDR2 YFSETQ. CDR3 DNA: TGCGCCAGCAGCAATGGACAGGGTGACTATGGCTACACCTTC. It codes for CASSNGQGDYGYTF.

This clonotype was counted once. The chain uses TRBV20-1 and TRBJ1-1, with 8 nucleotides matching TRBD1. Trimming took 8 bases from V and 4 from J; bases not matched to a gene: 12. Germline CDR1 is DFQATT and CDR2 is SNEGSKA (reference sequence). This CDR3 is 14 amino acids long. The CDR3 DNA reads TGCAGTACGTTTCTCCCAGGGGGCATCACTGAAGCTTTCTTT. Translating it yields CSTFLPGGITEAFF.

The gene calls are TRBV7-2 and TRBJ2-3; 7 bases match TRBD2. From germline, CDR1 is SGHTA and CDR2 FQGNSA. This CDR3 contains 15 residues. The J segment lost 4 bases and the V segment lost 5 bases, leaving 9 bases of the junction unmatched. This chain's CDR3 is CASSPRGVLADTQYF. As DNA, the CDR3 is TGTGCCAGCAGCCCACGGGGGGTTCTAGCAGATACGCAGTATTTT.

The chain links TRBV11-2 to TRBJ2-1, with 12 bases fitting TRBD1. Germline CDR1 and CDR2: SGHAT and FQNNGV. V was pared by 4 bases and J by 5 bases, with 12 bases of the junction left unmatched. The CDR3 has 18 amino acids. For the CDR3, the DNA is TGTGCCAGCAGCTCGGTGGGACAGGGGGCCTTGTGGAACAATGAGCAGTTCTTC. Its protein product is CASSSVGQGALWNNEQFF.

The rearrangement links TRBV5-1 to TRBJ2-2, with TRBD1 identical over 8 bases. CDR3 length equals 16 residues. Germline-derived CDR1 and CDR2 are SGHRS and YFSETQ. V gave up 2 bases and J gave up 0 bases; unmatched junction bases: 3. The CDR3 DNA reads as TGCGCCAGCAGCTTCGGGACAGGAACGAACACCGGGGAGCTGTTTTTT. Encoded protein: CASSFGTGTNTGELFF.

This clonotype was observed at least ten times. The CDR3 sequence: CSARDGHRHGYTF. For the CDR3, the DNA is TGCAGTGCGCGGGACGGCCACCGTCATGGCTACACCTTC. The genes are TRBV20-1 and TRBJ1-2; maybe TRBD1 (5 bases). V was pared by 6 bases and J by 6 bases, with 17 bases between. The CDR3 extends over 13 amino acids. Germline V gene data show CDR1 as DFQATT and CDR2 as SNEGSKA (reference sequence).

Many counts were recorded for this clonotype. The CDR3 nucleotides are TGTGCCAGCATGGACAGGAGCGAGGCCCAGTACTTC. It translates to CASMDRSEAQYF. The chain has TRBV21-1 and TRBJ2-5; the table names TRBD1, a call not compared with the DNA. TRBV21-1 represents a pseudogene. CDR3 length: 12 amino acids.

The sample holds many counts of this clonotype. The chain carries TRBV5-4 and TRBJ2-7, with 7 bases identical to TRBD1. CDR1 SGHNT and CDR2 YYREEE come from the germline V gene (reference sequence). V dropped 2 bases and J dropped 5; count of bases not matched to a gene: 4. The CDR3 covers 13 residues. DNA for the CDR3: TGTGCCAGCAGCTTACGACAGGGCAACGAGCAGTACTTC. As protein: CASSLRQGNEQYF.

There are a few counts of this clonotype. J is TRBJ1-1 and V is TRBV29-1; D perhaps matches TRBD1 (6 bases). The CDR3 has 13 residues. In germline, CDR1 is SQVTM, CDR2 ANQGSEA. With 0 bases removed from V and 10 bases from J, the gap between germline ends came to 15 bases. CDR3 nucleotide sequence: TGCAGCGTTGAAGAGGCCTACAGGGTAGGAGCTTTCTTT. Translation: CSVEEAYRVGAFF.

This clonotype has only a few counts. The DNA of the CDR3 is TGCGCCAGCAGCGAAGGTAGCGGGATAGGCTACAATGAGCAGTTCTTC. It encodes CASSEGSGIGYNEQFF. The gene calls are TRBV5-1 and TRBJ2-1, with 8 bases that match TRBD2. V was clipped by 4 bases and J by 3 bases; unmatched bases: 9. This CDR3 has 16 amino acids. In germline, CDR1 is SGHRS, CDR2 YFSETQ.

This clonotype turned up a few times. CDR3 residues: CASSYSRGTRGETQYF. In DNA, the CDR3 is TGTGCCAGCAGTTACTCGAGGGGGACCCGAGGGGAGACCCAGTACTTC. The chain has TRBV6-5 and TRBJ2-5; D perhaps matches TRBD1 (6 bases). There are 16 residues in the CDR3. The germline CDR1 and CDR2 sequences are MNHEY and SVGAGI. V shed 0 bases and J shed 5 bases, with 16 bases lying between them.

This clonotype has a count of ten or more. The chain uses TRBV4-2 and TRBJ2-7, with 10 bases identical to TRBD1. The CDR3 covers 16 residues. The ends lost 3 bases at V and 6 bases at J; junction bases unmatched: 11. The V gene's germline CDR1 is LGHNA and CDR2 YNFKEQ. For the CDR3, the DNA is TGTGCCAGCAGCCATAGCGAGGGGACAGGGGCGGGCGAGCAGTACTTC. Translated: CASSHSEGTGAGEQYF.